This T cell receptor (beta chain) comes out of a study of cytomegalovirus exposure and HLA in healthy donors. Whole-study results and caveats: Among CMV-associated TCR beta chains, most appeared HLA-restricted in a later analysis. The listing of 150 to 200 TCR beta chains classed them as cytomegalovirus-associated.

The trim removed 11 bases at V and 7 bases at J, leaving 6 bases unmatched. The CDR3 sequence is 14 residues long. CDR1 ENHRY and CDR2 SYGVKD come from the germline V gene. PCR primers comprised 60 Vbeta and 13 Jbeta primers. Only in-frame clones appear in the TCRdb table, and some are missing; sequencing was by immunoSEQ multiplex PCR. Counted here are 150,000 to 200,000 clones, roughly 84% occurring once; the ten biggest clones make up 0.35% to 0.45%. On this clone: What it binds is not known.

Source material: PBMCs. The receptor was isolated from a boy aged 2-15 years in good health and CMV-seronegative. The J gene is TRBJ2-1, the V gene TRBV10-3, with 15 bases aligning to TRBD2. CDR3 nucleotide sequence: TGTGCCTATCGGACTAGCGGGAGGGAAAATGAGCAGTTCTTC. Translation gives CAYRTSGRENEQFF.